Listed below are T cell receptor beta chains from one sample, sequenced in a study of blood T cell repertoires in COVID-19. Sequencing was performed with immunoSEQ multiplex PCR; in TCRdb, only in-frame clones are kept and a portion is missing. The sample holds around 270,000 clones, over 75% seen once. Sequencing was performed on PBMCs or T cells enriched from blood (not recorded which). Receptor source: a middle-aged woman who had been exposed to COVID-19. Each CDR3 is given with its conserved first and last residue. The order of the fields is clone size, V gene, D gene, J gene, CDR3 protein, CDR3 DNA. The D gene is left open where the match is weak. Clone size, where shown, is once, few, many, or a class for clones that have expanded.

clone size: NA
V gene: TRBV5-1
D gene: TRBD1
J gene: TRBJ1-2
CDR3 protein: CASSLSFRQGNYGYTF
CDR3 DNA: TGTGCCAGCAGCTTGAGTTTCCGACAGGGGAACTATGGCTACACCTTC

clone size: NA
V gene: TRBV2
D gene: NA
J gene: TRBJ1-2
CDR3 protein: CASSDRGSDGYTF
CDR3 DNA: TGTGCCAGCAGTGACAGGGGATCGGATGGCTACACCTTC

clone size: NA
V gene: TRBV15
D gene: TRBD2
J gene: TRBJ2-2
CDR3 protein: CATSGRTGGISTGELFF
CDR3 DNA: TGTGCCACCAGCGGTAGAACGGGGGGAATAAGCACCGGGGAGCTGTTTTTT

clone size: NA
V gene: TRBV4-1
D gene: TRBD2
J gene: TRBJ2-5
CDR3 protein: CASSQVPGLVETQYF
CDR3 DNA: TGCGCCAGCAGCCAAGTACCGGGACTAGTAGAGACCCAGTACTTC

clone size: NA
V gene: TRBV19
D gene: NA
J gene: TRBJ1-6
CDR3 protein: CASSMGPENSPLHF
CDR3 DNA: TGTGCCAGTAGTATGGGGCCGGAGAATTCACCCCTCCACTTT

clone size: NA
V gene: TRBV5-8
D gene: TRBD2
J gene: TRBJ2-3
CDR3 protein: CASSPGTSVSDTQYF
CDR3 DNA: TGTGCCAGCAGCCCCGGGACTAGCGTGTCGGATACGCAGTATTTT

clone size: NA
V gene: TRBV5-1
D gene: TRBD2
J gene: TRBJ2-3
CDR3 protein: CASMLSTSGDGTQYF
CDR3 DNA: TGCGCCAGCATGCTCTCGACTAGCGGGGACGGTACGCAGTATTTT

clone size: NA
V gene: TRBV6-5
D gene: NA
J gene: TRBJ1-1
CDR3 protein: CASSYGGLNTEAFF
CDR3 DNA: TGTGCCAGCAGTTACGGGGGCCTCAACACTGAAGCTTTCTTT

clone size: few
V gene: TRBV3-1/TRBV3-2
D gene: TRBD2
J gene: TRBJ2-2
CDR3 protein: CASSHLLAGQNTGELFF
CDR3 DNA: TGTGCCAGCAGCCACTTACTAGCGGGCCAGAACACCGGGGAGCTGTTTTTT

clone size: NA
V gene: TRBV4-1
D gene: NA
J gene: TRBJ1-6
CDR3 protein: CASSQTHSPNSPLHF
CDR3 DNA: TGCGCCAGCAGCCAAACCCACAGCCCTAATTCACCCCTCCACTTT